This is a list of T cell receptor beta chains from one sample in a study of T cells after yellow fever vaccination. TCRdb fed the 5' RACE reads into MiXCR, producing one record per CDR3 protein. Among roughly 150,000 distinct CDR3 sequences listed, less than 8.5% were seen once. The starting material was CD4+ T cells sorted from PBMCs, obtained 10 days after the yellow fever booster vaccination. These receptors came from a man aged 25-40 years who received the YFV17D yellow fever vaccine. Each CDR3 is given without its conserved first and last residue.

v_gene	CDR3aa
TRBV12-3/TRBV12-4	ASSHSGLLRDTQY
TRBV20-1	SAGMGNRGLYNEQF
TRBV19	ASRIPGPRDNEQF
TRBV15	ATSRGLGTGGEKLF
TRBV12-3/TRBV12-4	ASAVTGELF
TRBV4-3	ASSQDHRGYEQY
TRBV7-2	ASSLSRVSYNEQF
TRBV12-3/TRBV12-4	ASRLGDTGMKKLF
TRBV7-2	ASNIWGTSGVTGELF
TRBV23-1	ASSLPADTQY
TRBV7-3	ATRDSRISYEQY
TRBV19	ASSLTPRDRGTYEQY